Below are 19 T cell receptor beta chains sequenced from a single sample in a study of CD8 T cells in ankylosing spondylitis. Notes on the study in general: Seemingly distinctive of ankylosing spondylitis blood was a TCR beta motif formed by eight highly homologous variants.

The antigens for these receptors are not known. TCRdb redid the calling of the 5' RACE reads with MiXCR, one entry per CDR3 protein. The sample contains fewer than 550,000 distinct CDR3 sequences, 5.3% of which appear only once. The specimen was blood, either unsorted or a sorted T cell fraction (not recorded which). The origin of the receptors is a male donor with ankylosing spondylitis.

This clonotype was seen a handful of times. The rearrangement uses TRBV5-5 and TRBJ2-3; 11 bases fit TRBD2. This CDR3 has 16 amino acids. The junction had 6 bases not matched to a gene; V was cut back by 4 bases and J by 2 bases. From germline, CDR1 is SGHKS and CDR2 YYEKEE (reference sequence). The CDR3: CASSVPGLAVTDTQYF. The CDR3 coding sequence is TGTGCCAGCAGCGTACCGGGACTAGCGGTCACAGATACGCAGTATTTT. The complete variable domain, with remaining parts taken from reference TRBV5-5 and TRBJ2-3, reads DAGVTQSPTHLIKTRGQQVTLRCSPISGHKSVSWYQQVLGQGPQFIFQYYEKEERGRGNFPDRFSARQFPNYSSELNVNALLLGDSALYLCASSVPGLAVTDTQYFGPGTRLTVL.

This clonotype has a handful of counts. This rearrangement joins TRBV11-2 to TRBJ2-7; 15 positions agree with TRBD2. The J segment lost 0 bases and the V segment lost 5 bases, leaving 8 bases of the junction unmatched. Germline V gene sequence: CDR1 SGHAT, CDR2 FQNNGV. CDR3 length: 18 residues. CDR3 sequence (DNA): TGTGCCAGCAGCACCAGGACTAGCGGGGGGGACAGCTCCTACGAGCAGTACTTC. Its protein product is CASSTRTSGGDSSYEQYF.

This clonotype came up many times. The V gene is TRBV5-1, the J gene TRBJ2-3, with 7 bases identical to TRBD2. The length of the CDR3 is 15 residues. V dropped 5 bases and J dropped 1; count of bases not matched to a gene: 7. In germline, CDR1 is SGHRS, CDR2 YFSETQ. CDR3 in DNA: TGCGCCAGCAGACAAGGGGACTATCGCACAGATACGCAGTATTTT. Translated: CASRQGDYRTDTQYF.

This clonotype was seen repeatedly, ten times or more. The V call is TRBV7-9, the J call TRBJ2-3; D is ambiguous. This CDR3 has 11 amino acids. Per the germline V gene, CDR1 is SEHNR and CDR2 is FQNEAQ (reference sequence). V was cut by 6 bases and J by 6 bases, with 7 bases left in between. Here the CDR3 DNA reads TGTGCCAGCAGAGATTTGGATACGCAGTATTTT. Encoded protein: CASRDLDTQYF.

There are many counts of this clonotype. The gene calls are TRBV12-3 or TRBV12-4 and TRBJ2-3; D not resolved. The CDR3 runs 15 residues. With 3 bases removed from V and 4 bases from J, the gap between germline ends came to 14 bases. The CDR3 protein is CASSFDRLGADTQYF. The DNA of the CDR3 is TGTGCCAGCAGTTTTGACCGCCTAGGTGCAGATACGCAGTATTTT.

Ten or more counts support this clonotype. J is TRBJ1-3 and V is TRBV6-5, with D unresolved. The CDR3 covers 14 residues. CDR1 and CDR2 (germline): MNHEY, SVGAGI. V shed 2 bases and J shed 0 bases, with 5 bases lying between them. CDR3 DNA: TGTGCCAGCAGTTACAGGGACTCTGGAAACACCATATATTTT. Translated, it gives CASSYRDSGNTIYF.

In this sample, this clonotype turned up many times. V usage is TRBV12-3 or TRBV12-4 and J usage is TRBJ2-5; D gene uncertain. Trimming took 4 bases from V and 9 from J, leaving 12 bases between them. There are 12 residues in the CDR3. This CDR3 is CASSSGDRAQYF. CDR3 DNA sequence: TGTGCCAGCAGTTCGGGCGACCGGGCCCAGTACTTC.

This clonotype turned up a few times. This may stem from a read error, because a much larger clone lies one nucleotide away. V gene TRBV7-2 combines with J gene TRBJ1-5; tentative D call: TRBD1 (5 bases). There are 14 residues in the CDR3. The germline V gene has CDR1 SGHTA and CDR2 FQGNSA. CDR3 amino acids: CASSLGGYGQAQHF. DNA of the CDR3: TGTGCCAGCAGCTTAGGGGGGTATGGTCAGGCCCAGCATTTT. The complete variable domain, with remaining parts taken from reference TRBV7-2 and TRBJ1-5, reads GAGVSQSPSNKVTEKGKDVELRCDPISGHTALYWYRQSLGQGLEFLIYFQGNSAPDKSGLPSDRFSAERTGGSVSTLTIQRTQQEDSAVYLCASSLGGYGQAQHFGDGTRLSIL.

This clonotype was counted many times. The chain's CDR3 is CASNRGGQGEKLFF. The CDR3 bases are TGTGCCAGCAACCGAGGGGGCCAGGGTGAAAAACTGTTTTTT. V is TRBV11-2 and J is TRBJ1-4, with 7 bases that match TRBD1. The length of the CDR3 is 14 residues. In germline, CDR1 is SGHAT, CDR2 FQNNGV. J lost 7 bases, V lost 7 bases, and 9 bases had no gene match.

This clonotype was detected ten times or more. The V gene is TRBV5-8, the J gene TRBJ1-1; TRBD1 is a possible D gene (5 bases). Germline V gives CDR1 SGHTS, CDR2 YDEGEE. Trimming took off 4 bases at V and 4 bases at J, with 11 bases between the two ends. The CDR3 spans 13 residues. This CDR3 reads CASSGTTVTEAFF. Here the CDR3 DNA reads TGTGCCAGCAGCGGAACGACAGTCACTGAAGCTTTCTTT.

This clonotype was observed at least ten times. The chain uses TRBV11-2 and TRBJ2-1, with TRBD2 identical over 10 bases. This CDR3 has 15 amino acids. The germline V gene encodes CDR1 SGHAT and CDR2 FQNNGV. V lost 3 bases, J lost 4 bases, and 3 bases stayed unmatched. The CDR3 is CASSFSGGPYNEQFF. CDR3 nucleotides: TGTGCCAGCAGCTTTAGCGGGGGGCCTTACAATGAGCAGTTCTTC.

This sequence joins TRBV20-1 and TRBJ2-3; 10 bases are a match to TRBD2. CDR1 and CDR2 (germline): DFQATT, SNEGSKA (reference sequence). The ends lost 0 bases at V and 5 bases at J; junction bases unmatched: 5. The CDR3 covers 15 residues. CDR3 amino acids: CSARDLAGARDTQYF. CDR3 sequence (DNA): TGCAGTGCTAGAGATCTAGCGGGGGCAAGAGATACGCAGTATTTT.

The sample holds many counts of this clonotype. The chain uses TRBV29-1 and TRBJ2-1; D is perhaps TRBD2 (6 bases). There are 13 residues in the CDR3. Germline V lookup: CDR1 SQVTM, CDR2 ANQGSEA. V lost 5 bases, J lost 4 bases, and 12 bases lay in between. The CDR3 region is CSVSGGMYNEQFF. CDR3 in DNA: TGCAGCGTTTCGGGCGGGATGTACAATGAGCAGTTCTTC.

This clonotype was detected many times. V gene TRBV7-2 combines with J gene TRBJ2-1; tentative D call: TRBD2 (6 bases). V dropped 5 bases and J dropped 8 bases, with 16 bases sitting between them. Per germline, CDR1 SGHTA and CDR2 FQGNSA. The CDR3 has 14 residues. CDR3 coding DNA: TGTGCCAGCAGCCTATCAGGGACGGGAGATGAGCAGTTCTTC. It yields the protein CASSLSGTGDEQFF.

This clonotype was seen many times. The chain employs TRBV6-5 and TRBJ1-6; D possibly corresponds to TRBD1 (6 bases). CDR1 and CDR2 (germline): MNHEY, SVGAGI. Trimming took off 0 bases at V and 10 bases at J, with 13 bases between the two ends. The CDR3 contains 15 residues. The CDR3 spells CASSYSRQGQSPLHF. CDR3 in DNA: TGTGCCAGCAGTTACTCGAGGCAGGGACAATCACCCCTCCACTTT.

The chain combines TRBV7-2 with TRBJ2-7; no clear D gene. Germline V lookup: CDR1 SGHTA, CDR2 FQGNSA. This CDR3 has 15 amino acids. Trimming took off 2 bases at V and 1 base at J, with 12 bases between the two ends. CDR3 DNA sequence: TGTGCCAGCAGCTTAATAGTCCGGCAGTCCTACGAGCAGTACTTC. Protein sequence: CASSLIVRQSYEQYF.

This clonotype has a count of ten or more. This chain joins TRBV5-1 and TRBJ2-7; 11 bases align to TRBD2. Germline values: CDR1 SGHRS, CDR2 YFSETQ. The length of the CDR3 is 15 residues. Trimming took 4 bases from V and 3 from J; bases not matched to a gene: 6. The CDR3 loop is CASSLGTSGFYEQYF. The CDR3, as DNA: TGCGCCAGCAGCCTAGGGACTAGCGGATTCTACGAGCAGTACTTC.

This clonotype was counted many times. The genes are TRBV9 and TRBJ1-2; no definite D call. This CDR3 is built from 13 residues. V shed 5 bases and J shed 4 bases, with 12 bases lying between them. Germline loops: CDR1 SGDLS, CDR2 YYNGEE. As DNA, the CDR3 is TGTGCCAGCAGTGCCTCTTCCTTCTATGGCTACACCTTC. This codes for CASSASSFYGYTF.

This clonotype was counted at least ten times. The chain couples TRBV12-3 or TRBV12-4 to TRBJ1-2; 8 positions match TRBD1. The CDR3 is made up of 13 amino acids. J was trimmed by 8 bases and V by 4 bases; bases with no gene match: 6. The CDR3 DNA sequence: TGTGCCAGCAGTTCCCGGACAGGGCGGGGCTACACCTTC. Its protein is CASSSRTGRGYTF.